Following are 5 T cell receptor beta chains from one sample sequenced in a study of cytomegalovirus exposure and HLA in healthy donors. PCR was performed using 60 Vbeta and 13 Jbeta primers. The method was immunoSEQ multiplex PCR; TCRdb's version includes in-frame clones alone and lacks a portion of them. The table has some 98,000 clones, around four fifths seen once. Sequenced material: PBMCs. The receptors here all came from a female donor in good health and CMV-seropositive.

Only a few counts were recorded for this clone. V usage is TRBV5-1 and J usage is TRBJ1-1; D might be TRBD1 (5 bases). The germline CDR1 and CDR2 sequences are SGHRS and YFSETQ. The V gene lost 0 bases and the J gene lost 1 base, with 10 bases spanning the gap. The CDR3 loop spans 15 amino acids. The CDR3 loop reads CASSLGGARNTEAFF. CDR3 bases: TGCGCCAGCAGCTTGGGCGGGGCGCGGAACACTGAAGCTTTCTTT.

The chain couples TRBV7-9 to TRBJ2-2, with D maybe TRBD2 (6 bases). Looked up from germline, CDR1 is SEHNR and CDR2 is FQNEAQ (reference sequence). Trimming shortened V by 6 bases and J by 5 bases, and 16 bases separated the two germline ends. The CDR3 spans 15 residues. The CDR3: CASRLGRAGTGELFF. CDR3 DNA sequence: TGTGCCAGCAGATTGGGTAGGGCGGGAACCGGGGAGCTGTTTTTT.

This clone has only one observation. This chain links TRBV4-1 with TRBJ1-1, with a tentative D call TRBD1 (6 bases). CDR3 length: 15 amino acids. V shed 1 base and J shed 1 base, with 10 bases lying between them. In germline, CDR1 is MGHRA, CDR2 YSYEKL. This CDR3 reads CASSQGTERNTEAFF. CDR3 DNA sequence: TGCGCCAGCAGCCAAGGGACAGAGAGGAACACTGAAGCTTTCTTT.

V is TRBV29-1 and J is TRBJ2-1, with 7 bases identical to TRBD1. This CDR3 is built from 14 residues. V trimming: 6 bases; J trimming: 4 bases; junction bases outside the gene matches: 9. CDR1 is SQVTM and CDR2 is ANQGSEA in the germline V gene. CDR3 residues: CSVEPGQPYNEQFF. In nucleotides, the CDR3 is TGCAGCGTGGAACCGGGACAGCCTTACAATGAGCAGTTCTTC.

V and J are TRBV5-4 and TRBJ1-1; TRBD1 agrees at 7 bases. CDR3 length equals 15 residues. Germline loops: CDR1 SGHNT, CDR2 YYREEE (reference sequence). Losses at the gene ends were 3 bases for V and 4 bases for J; bases not matched to a gene: 9. CDR3 sequence: CASSSTQQGSTEAFF. CDR3 in DNA: TGTGCCAGCAGCTCTACACAACAGGGGTCCACTGAAGCTTTCTTT.